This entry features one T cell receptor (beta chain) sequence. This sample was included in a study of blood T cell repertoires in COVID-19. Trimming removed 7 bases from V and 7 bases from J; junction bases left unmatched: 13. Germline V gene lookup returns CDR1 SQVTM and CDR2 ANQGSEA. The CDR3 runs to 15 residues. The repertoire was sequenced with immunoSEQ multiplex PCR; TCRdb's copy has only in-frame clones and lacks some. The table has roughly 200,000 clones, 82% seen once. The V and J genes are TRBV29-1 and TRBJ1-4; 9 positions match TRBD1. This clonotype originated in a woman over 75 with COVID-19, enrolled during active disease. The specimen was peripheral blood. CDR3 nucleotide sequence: TGCAGCGCGGGGGGACAGGGACTGTTAAGTGAAAAACTGTTTTTT. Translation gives CSAGGQGLLSEKLFF.